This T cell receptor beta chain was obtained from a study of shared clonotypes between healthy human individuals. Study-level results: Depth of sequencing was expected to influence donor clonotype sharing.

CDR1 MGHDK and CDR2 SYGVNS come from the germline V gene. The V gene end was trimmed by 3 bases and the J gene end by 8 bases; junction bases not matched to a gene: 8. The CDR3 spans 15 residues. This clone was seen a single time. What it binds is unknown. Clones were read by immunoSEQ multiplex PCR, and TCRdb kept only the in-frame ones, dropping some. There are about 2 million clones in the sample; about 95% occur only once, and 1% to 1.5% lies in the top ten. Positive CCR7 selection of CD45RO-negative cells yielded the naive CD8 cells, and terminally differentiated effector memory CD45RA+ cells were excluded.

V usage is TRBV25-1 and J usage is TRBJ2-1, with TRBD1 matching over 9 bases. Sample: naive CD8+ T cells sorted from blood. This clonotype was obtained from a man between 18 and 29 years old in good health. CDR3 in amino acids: CASSEMDRGGDEQFF. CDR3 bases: TGTGCCAGCAGTGAGATGGACAGGGGAGGGGATGAGCAGTTCTTC.